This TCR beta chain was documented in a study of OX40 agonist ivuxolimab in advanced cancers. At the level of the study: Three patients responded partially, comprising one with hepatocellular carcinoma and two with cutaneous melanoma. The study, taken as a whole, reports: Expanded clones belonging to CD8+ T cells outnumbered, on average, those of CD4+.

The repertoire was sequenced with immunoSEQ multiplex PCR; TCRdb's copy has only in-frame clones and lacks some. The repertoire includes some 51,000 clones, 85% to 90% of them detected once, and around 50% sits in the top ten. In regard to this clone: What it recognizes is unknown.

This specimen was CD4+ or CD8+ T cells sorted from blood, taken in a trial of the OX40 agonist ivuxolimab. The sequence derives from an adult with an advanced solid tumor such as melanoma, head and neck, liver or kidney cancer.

CDR3 bases: TGTGCCAGCCTCCTCAGGGTGTCCGAGCAGTACTTC. Translated: CASLLRVSEQYF. The rearrangement joins TRBV11-2 to TRBJ2-7; D may be TRBD1 (5 bases). The CDR3 extends over 12 amino acids. With 8 bases removed from V and 6 bases from J, the gap between germline ends came to 14 bases. Per the germline V gene, CDR1 is SGHAT and CDR2 is FQNNGV.